Sequencing of this T cell receptor (beta chain) was carried out in a study of blood T cell repertoires in COVID-19. Method: immunoSEQ multiplex PCR; TCRdb's copy keeps in-frame clones and lacks some. The profile covers about 89,000 clones, with 75% to 90% appearing a single time and about 16% taken by the ten largest. Germline-derived CDR1 and CDR2 are SGHRS and YFSETQ. Trimming shortened V by 2 bases and J by 2 bases, and 20 bases separated the two germline ends. The CDR3 loop spans 18 amino acids. The TCR was taken from a male donor with acute or convalescent COVID-19. This sequence joins TRBV5-1 and TRBJ2-1; D might be TRBD2 (7 bases). Sequences were obtained from peripheral blood. CDR3 protein: CASSLTVGGGGPYNEQFF. The CDR3 coding sequence is TGCGCCAGCAGCTTAACAGTTGGAGGCGGGGGCCCCTACAATGAGCAGTTCTTC. Variable domain in full (rest from reference TRBV5-1 and TRBJ2-1): KAGVTQTPRYLIKTRGQQVTLSCSPISGHRSVSWYQQTPGQGLQFLFEYFSETQRNKGNFPGRFSGRQFSNSRSEMNVSTLELGDSALYLCASSLTVGGGGPYNEQFFGPGTRLTVL.